This T cell receptor beta chain was obtained from a study of radiotherapy plus CTLA-4 blockade in lung cancer. Study-wide results and limits: Radiotherapy was combined with ipilimumab, and tumor-derived TCR clones then expanded in blood.

Comments on this clone: Its matching antigen is unknown.

Data came from immunoSEQ multiplex PCR; TCRdb stores just in-frame clones and leaves some out. Of about 95,000 clones in the sample, 83% were seen once. CDR1 and CDR2 from the germline V gene are MGHRA and YSYEKL. Trimming cost V 1 base and J 2 bases, with 11 bases left between them. This CDR3 contains 15 residues. The sequence was collected from a human donor with non-small cell lung cancer who had stable disease on radiotherapy plus ipilimumab. This chain joins TRBV4-1 and TRBJ2-5; D might be TRBD2 (5 bases). Sequences were derived from peripheral blood, sampled from a patient treated with radiotherapy plus ipilimumab. Here the CDR3 reads CASSQGYAGQETQYF. The CDR3 nucleotides are TGCGCCAGCAGCCAAGGTTACGCGGGTCAAGAGACCCAGTACTTC.